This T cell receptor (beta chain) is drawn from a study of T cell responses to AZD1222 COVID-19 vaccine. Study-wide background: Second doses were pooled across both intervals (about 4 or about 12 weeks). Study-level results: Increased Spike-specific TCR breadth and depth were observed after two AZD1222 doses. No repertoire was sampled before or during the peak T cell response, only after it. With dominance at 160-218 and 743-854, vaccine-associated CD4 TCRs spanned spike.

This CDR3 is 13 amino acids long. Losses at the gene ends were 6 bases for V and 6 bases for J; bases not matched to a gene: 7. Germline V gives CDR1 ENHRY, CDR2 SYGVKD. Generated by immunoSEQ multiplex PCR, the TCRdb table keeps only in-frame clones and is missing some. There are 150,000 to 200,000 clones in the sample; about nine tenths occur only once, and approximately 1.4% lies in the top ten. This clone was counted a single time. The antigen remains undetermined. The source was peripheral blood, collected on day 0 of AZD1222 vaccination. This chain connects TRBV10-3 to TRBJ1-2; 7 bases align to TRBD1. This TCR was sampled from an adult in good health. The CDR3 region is CAIRTGSAHGYTF. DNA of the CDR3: TGTGCCATCAGGACAGGGTCGGCGCATGGCTACACCTTC.